The clone carrying this TCR beta chain was counted between two and nine times. Its target is not known. This entry comes from a study of Graves' ophthalmopathy and Graves' hyperthyroidism. The wider study: Where ophthalmopathy was absent within 18 months of follow-up, hyperthyroidism was stable. Overall study findings and caveats: Distinction of ophthalmopathy from stable hyperthyroidism by a 13-signature model reached 85% to 90% sensitivity and 81.08% specificity. Appearing in blood as well were most expanded thyroid clonotypes above 0.001 frequency. With a specificity of around 77% and a sensitivity of 70% to 71%, the model predicted ophthalmopathy progression.

This CDR3 has 14 amino acids. V was clipped by 6 bases and J by 6 bases; unmatched bases: 9. Germline-derived CDR1 and CDR2 are SGHVS and FQNEAQ. Amplifying from RNA transcripts, the study obtained TCR beta CDR3 regions. Second-round multiplex PCR came after first-round RT-PCR with HTBI primers. MiXCR, run by TCRdb on the multiplex PCR reads, gives a single entry per CDR3 protein. The sample shows over a million distinct CDR3 sequences, about 35% of them seen only once. The sample was peripheral blood or thyroid tissue (not recorded which). This sequence joins TRBV7-8 and TRBJ2-7; TRBD1 aligns across 9 bases. This sequence was found in an adult man with Graves' hyperthyroidism. As DNA, the CDR3 is TGTGCCAGCAGGTCTGGGACAGGGAGTGGCGAGCAGTACTTC. It specifies CASRSGTGSGEQYF.